Below are 17 T cell receptor beta chains sequenced from a single sample in a study of beta chain features in type 1 diabetes. The isolated RNA, all of it, was reverse transcribed, so expressed TCRB transcripts were what got sequenced. Generated by immunoSEQ multiplex PCR, the TCRdb table keeps only in-frame clones and is missing some. The sample lists over 700,000 clones, roughly 15% seen once, with 0.02% to 0.025% in the top ten. Sequencing used naive CD4+ T cells from blood. All receptors come from a young woman in good health.

A few counts support this clone. J is TRBJ2-2 and V is TRBV18; D might be TRBD1 (5 bases). In germline, CDR1 is KGHSH, CDR2 LQKENI. V lost 6 bases, J lost 0 bases, and 17 bases lay in between. The CDR3 sequence is 17 residues long. Here the CDR3 reads CASSLRFPGTNTGELFF. For the CDR3, the DNA is TGTGCCAGCTCCTTACGGTTTCCAGGGACGAACACCGGGGAGCTGTTTTTT.

This clone was seen more than once but under ten times. The V and J genes are TRBV29-1 and TRBJ1-1, with 7 nucleotides matching TRBD1. Germline loops: CDR1 SQVTM, CDR2 ANQGSEA. Trimming removed 3 bases from V and 3 bases from J; junction bases left unmatched: 4. The CDR3 length is 13 residues. The CDR3 loop is CSVDNRGDTEAFF. CDR3 DNA sequence: TGCAGCGTTGATAACAGGGGAGACACTGAAGCTTTCTTT.

This clone was detected a few times. The rearrangement joins TRBV5-1 to TRBJ2-7; TRBD1 matches at 7 bases. This CDR3 is 15 amino acids long. With V trimmed by 1 base and J by 6 bases, 10 bases remained unmatched. Germline CDR1 SGHRS, CDR2 YFSETQ. CDR3 region: CASSLSGQGGGEQYF. CDR3 sequence (DNA): TGCGCCAGCAGCTTGTCGGGACAAGGGGGCGGCGAGCAGTACTTC.

In this sample, this clone turned up a few times. The chain employs TRBV15 and TRBJ2-6; TRBD1 aligns across 9 bases. The CDR3 is 19 residues long. Per the germline V gene, CDR1 is LNHNV and CDR2 is YYDKDF (reference sequence). Trimming removed 3 bases from V and 0 bases from J; junction bases left unmatched: 9. The chain's CDR3 is CATSRAPGQGYSGANVLTF. CDR3 bases: TGTGCCACCAGCAGGGCTCCGGGACAGGGTTACTCTGGGGCCAACGTCCTGACTTTC.

In regard to this clone: Other nucleotide sequences from this sample produce the same CDR3. This chain uses TRBV7-3 with TRBJ2-1; 10 bases line up with TRBD2. Per germline, CDR1 SGHTA and CDR2 FQGTGA. V lost 6 bases, J lost 3 bases, and 2 bases stayed unmatched. This CDR3 contains 14 residues. CDR3 DNA: TGTGCCAGCAGTCCTAGCGGGAGCTACAATGAGCAGTTCTTC. Protein sequence: CASSPSGSYNEQFF.

This clone was counted only a few times. The genes are TRBV11-1 and TRBJ1-5; D unclear. This CDR3 comprises 13 residues. Per the germline V gene, CDR1 is SGHAT and CDR2 is FQDESV (reference sequence). Trimming removed 2 bases from V and 5 bases from J, with 7 bases in between. The CDR3 DNA is TGTGCCAGCAGCTTATTCTTGGATCAGCCCCAGCATTTT. Its protein is CASSLFLDQPQHF.

This clone has more than one count but fewer than ten. The chain employs TRBV10-3 and TRBJ2-6, with 8 bases fitting TRBD1. J lost 0 bases, V lost 6 bases, and 7 bases had no gene match. The CDR3 consists of 17 residues. From germline, CDR1 is ENHRY and CDR2 SYGVKD. This chain's CDR3 is CAISRTGRLSGANVLTF. For the CDR3, the DNA is TGTGCCATCAGCCGGACAGGGCGCCTCTCTGGGGCCAACGTCCTGACTTTC.

In its sample, this clone was seen a few times. This chain connects TRBV2 to TRBJ1-3; 8 nucleotides match TRBD1. V dropped 3 bases and J dropped 1; count of bases not matched to a gene: 5. CDR1 is SNHLY, CDR2 FYNNEI, per germline. CDR3 length: 16 amino acids. The CDR3 sequence: CASSDRGRASGNTIYF. Here the CDR3 DNA reads TGTGCCAGCAGTGACAGGGGGCGAGCGTCTGGAAACACCATATATTTT.

The V and J genes are TRBV2 and TRBJ2-1; tentatively, D is TRBD2 (6 bases). CDR1 is SNHLY, CDR2 FYNNEI, per germline. Trimming removed 8 bases at V and 2 bases at J, with 10 bases between. The CDR3 covers 13 residues. CDR3 residues: CASRGTAYNEQFF. The CDR3 region has the DNA TGTGCCAGCCGAGGGACTGCCTACAATGAGCAGTTCTTC.

The sample holds a few counts of this clone. The rearrangement uses TRBV4-3 and TRBJ1-4; unclear D gene. Trimming removed 2 bases at V and 5 bases at J, with 12 bases between. Per the germline V gene, CDR1 is LGHNA and CDR2 is YSLEER. The CDR3 consists of 15 residues. CDR3 region: CASSQNRVINEKLFF. The CDR3 DNA is TGCGCCAGCAGCCAAAACCGGGTTATCAATGAAAAACTGTTTTTT.

This clone was seen more than once but under ten times. The chain combines TRBV9 with TRBJ2-7; the match to TRBD2 covers 7 bases. Germline lookup yields CDR1 SGDLS and CDR2 YYNGEE. The ends lost 4 bases at V and 7 bases at J; junction bases unmatched: 14. The CDR3 consists of 15 residues. CDR3 DNA sequence: TGTGCCAGCAGCTCTCGGGGGGACGAAACGGGAGAGCAGTACTTC. It translates to CASSSRGDETGEQYF.

This clone has a handful of counts. This chain joins TRBV19 and TRBJ2-1; tentative D call: TRBD1 (5 bases). Trimming took off 3 bases at V and 0 bases at J, with 9 bases between the two ends. Germline V CDR1 and CDR2: LNHDA, SQIVND (reference sequence). The CDR3 contains 15 residues. The CDR3 spells CASSMTASSYNEQFF. In DNA form, the CDR3 reads TGTGCCAGTAGTATGACAGCGAGCTCCTACAATGAGCAGTTCTTC.

The V call is TRBV4-3, the J call TRBJ2-5, with D perhaps matching TRBD1 (6 bases). The CDR3 spans 16 residues. V gave up 1 base and J gave up 3 bases, with 15 bases separating them. The germline gives CDR1 LGHNA, CDR2 YSLEER. The CDR3 bases are TGCGCCAGCAGCCAAGGGGAAGCAGGGGCTGAAGAGACCCAGTACTTC. Translating it yields CASSQGEAGAEETQYF.

This clone appeared a few times. The chain carries TRBV10-3 and TRBJ2-6, with D tentatively TRBD1 (6 bases). The ends were cut back, 4 bases at V and 0 bases at J, with 13 bases in the middle. Germline CDR1 ENHRY, CDR2 SYGVKD. This CDR3 is 17 amino acids long. CDR3 coding DNA: TGTGCCATCAGTGTTCGGGGACAACACTCTGGGGCCAACGTCCTGACTTTC. Translation: CAISVRGQHSGANVLTF.

In its sample, this clone was seen a few times. This chain links TRBV7-2 with TRBJ2-1; TRBD2 matches at 12 bases. The CDR3 contains 17 residues. Germline CDR1 and CDR2: SGHTA and FQGNSA. The trim removed 4 bases at V and 7 bases at J, leaving 11 bases unmatched. The CDR3 loop reads CASSSRAGTSGYNEQFF. In DNA form, the CDR3 reads TGTGCCAGCAGCTCCCGCGCCGGGACTAGCGGGTATAATGAGCAGTTCTTC.

The V and J genes are TRBV7-2 and TRBJ2-7, with D possibly called TRBD1 or TRBD2 (5 bases each). The CDR3 is 14 amino acids. Deletions cut 0 bases from V and 6 bases from J, with 12 bases between. CDR1 and CDR2 (germline): SGHTA, FQGNSA. Here the CDR3 reads CASSLAGDGGEQYF. In DNA form, the CDR3 reads TGTGCCAGCAGCTTAGCAGGGGACGGAGGCGAGCAGTACTTC. Based on the CDR3 plus reference TRBV7-2 and TRBJ2-7, the full variable domain is GAGVSQSPSNKVTEKGKDVELRCDPISGHTALYWYRQSLGQGLEFLIYFQGNSAPDKSGLPSDRFSAERTGGSVSTLTIQRTQQEDSAVYLCASSLAGDGGEQYFGPGTRLTVT.

The chain joins TRBV7-3 to TRBJ2-4; D perhaps matches TRBD2 (6 bases). This CDR3 is built from 16 residues. Per the germline V gene, CDR1 is SGHTA and CDR2 is FQGTGA. V was clipped by 2 bases and J by 7 bases, with 18 bases between them. The CDR3 here is CASSLAVTRGENIQYF. The DNA of the CDR3 is TGTGCCAGCAGCTTAGCGGTGACTAGGGGCGAGAACATTCAGTACTTC.